This TCR beta chain was recovered during a study of T cells after yellow fever vaccination. This CDR3 has 15 residues. The germline CDR1 and CDR2 sequences are LGHDT and YNNKEL (reference sequence). V lost 1 base and J 4 bases, leaving 13 bases between the germline ends. TCRdb re-called the 5' RACE reads through MiXCR, storing one row per CDR3 protein. The sample has a few hundred thousand distinct CDR3 sequences, over 4% seen once. The sequence was collected from a man younger than 35 who received the YFV17D yellow fever vaccine. The chain combines TRBV3-1 with TRBJ2-5, with D maybe TRBD1 (5 bases). The starting material was PBMCs, obtained 5 days after the yellow fever booster vaccination. This CDR3 reads CASSQGQLLGETQYF. DNA for the CDR3: TGTGCCAGCAGCCAAGGACAGTTATTAGGAGAGACCCAGTACTTC.